The 30 T cell receptor beta chains reported below all come from one sample, sequenced in a study of T cell repertoires in cytomegalovirus infection. TCRdb re-analysed the reads in MiXCR, keeping a single row per CDR3 protein. The sample lists nearly 650,000 distinct CDR3 sequences, more than 20% occurring once. Sequences were obtained from CD8+ T cells from PBMCs. These receptors all come from a human donor in good health (CMV status not recorded). Some clones in this sample may be carry-over from other donors' samples.

Only a few counts were recorded for this clonotype. The chain is built from TRBV29-1 and TRBJ2-1; perhaps TRBD1 as D (6 bases). This CDR3 has 16 amino acids. Looked up from germline, CDR1 is SQVTM and CDR2 is ANQGSEA. V dropped 2 bases and J dropped 1 base, with 15 bases sitting between them. DNA for the CDR3: TGCAGCGTTGAAACACAGGGATGGGTGTCCTACAATGAGCAGTTCTTC. Translated, it gives CSVETQGWVSYNEQFF.

The CDR3 here is CASSPQGATETQYF. The CDR3 DNA reads TGTGCCAGCAGCCCCCAAGGGGCCACGGAGACCCAGTACTTC. The gene calls are TRBV7-8 and TRBJ2-5; D may be TRBD1 (5 bases). This CDR3 contains 14 residues. Germline V gene data show CDR1 as SGHVS and CDR2 as FQNEAQ. Trimming pared 5 bases from V and 5 bases from J, leaving 15 bases between.

The V gene is TRBV6-6, the J gene TRBJ1-4, with D uncertain. Germline V gives CDR1 MNHNY, CDR2 SVGAGI (reference sequence). V lost 7 bases and J 0 bases, leaving 9 bases between the germline ends. CDR3 length: 14 residues. CDR3 sequence: CASTRDATNEKLFF. CDR3 DNA: TGTGCCAGCACCCGGGATGCAACTAATGAAAAACTGTTTTTT.

This clonotype was seen more than once but under ten times. This chain uses TRBV3-1 with TRBJ2-5; 8 bases line up with TRBD1. Trimming removed 3 bases from V and 5 bases from J; junction bases left unmatched: 8. Per the germline V gene, CDR1 is LGHDT and CDR2 is YNNKEL (reference sequence). This CDR3 region has 15 residues. The CDR3 region has the DNA TGTGCCAGCAGCCAGGAGACAGGGGAGAAGGAGACCCAGTACTTC. Translating gives CASSQETGEKETQYF.

The sample holds many counts of this clonotype. The chain links TRBV7-2 to TRBJ1-2; TRBD1 is a possible D gene (5 bases). The CDR3 sequence is 15 residues long. Between the trimmed V and J ends, which lost 3 bases and 4 bases, there was a span of 15 bases. CDR1 and CDR2 from the germline V gene are SGHTA and FQGNSA. Here the CDR3 DNA reads TGTGCCAGCAGCTTTGGTGCGACAGCGATCTATGGCTACACCTTC. This sequence encodes CASSFGATAIYGYTF.

Turning to this clonotype: A read error may explain this, as a much larger clone is one base away. The chain couples TRBV7-9 to TRBJ2-1, with 8 bases fitting TRBD2. Germline lookup yields CDR1 SEHNR and CDR2 FQNEAQ (reference sequence). This CDR3 is 15 amino acids long. The CDR3 region is CVSSSLPRGVEEQFF. DNA of the CDR3: TGTGTCAGCAGCTCCCTTCCGCGGGGGGTGGAAGAGCAGTTCTTC. The full variable domain, its missing parts supplied by reference TRBV7-9 and TRBJ2-1, is DTGVSQNPRHKITKRGQNVTFRCDPISEHNRLYWYRQTLGQGPEFLTYFQNEAQLEKSRLLSDRFSAERPKGSFSTLEIQRTEQGDSAMYLCVSSSLPRGVEEQFFGPGTRLTVL.

The J gene is TRBJ1-1, the V gene TRBV7-9; tentatively, D is TRBD1 (6 bases). Germline V gene lookup returns CDR1 SEHNR and CDR2 FQNEAQ (reference sequence). The CDR3 is 14 residues long. The V end was cut by 8 bases, the J end by 3 bases, with 16 bases between. CDR3 sequence (DNA): TGTGCCAGCGGGGGGCCCGGAAGTTACACTGAAGCTTTCTTT. This encodes CASGGPGSYTEAFF.

This clonotype has at least ten counts. The rearrangement links TRBV7-8 to TRBJ1-1, with D unclear. The V end lost 5 bases, the J end lost 4 bases, and 8 bases lay between the germline ends. Per germline, CDR1 SGHVS and CDR2 FQNEAQ. This CDR3 spans 12 amino acids. This CDR3 reads CASSVRGTEAFF. The CDR3 nucleotides read TGTGCCAGCAGCGTACGTGGCACTGAAGCTTTCTTT.

This clonotype was recorded a few times. The chain has TRBV13 and TRBJ1-1; the D gene is possibly TRBD1 (5 bases). The germline V gene encodes CDR1 PRHDT and CDR2 FYEKMQ (reference sequence). This CDR3 region has 15 residues. The V end lost 2 bases, the J end lost 4 bases, and 14 bases lay between the germline ends. The DNA of the CDR3 is TGTGCCAGCAGCTTAAGAGGGCGCGGGGGCACTGAAGCTTTCTTT. Amino acids: CASSLRGRGGTEAFF.

This clonotype was recorded many times. The rearrangement uses TRBV29-1 and TRBJ1-2; D unresolved. Germline V lookup: CDR1 SQVTM, CDR2 ANQGSEA. Trimming pared 1 base from V and 2 bases from J, leaving 5 bases between. This CDR3 comprises 12 residues. CDR3 DNA sequence: TGCAGCGTTGAAGTCCGGAACTATGGCTACACCTTC. Translation: CSVEVRNYGYTF.

V is TRBV2 and J is TRBJ2-1; D remains ambiguous. V was pared by 6 bases and J by 8 bases, with 14 bases between. This CDR3 has 13 residues. CDR1 SNHLY and CDR2 FYNNEI come from the germline V gene. CDR3: CASSEWYEDEQFF. CDR3 nucleotide sequence: TGTGCCAGCAGCGAGTGGTATGAGGATGAGCAGTTCTTC.

At least ten counts were recorded for this clonotype. V is TRBV6-5 and J is TRBJ1-1; D not certain. The CDR3 has 11 residues. Germline V CDR1 and CDR2: MNHEY, SVGAGI. The V and J ends lost 7 bases and 0 bases respectively, with 3 bases between them. CDR3 sequence: CASKMNTEAFF. Here the CDR3 DNA reads TGTGCCAGCAAAATGAACACTGAAGCTTTCTTT.

The CDR3 loop is CASSYSHIPGQGSNEQYV. The CDR3 DNA sequence: TGTGCCAGCAGTTACTCACATATCCCGGGACAGGGGTCCAACGAGCAGTACGTC. J is TRBJ2-7 and V is TRBV6-6, with TRBD1 identical over 10 bases. The CDR3 extends over 18 amino acids. Per germline, CDR1 MNHNY and CDR2 SVGAGI (reference sequence). J was trimmed by 5 bases and V by 0 bases; bases with no gene match: 13.

CDR3 coding DNA: TGTGCTAGTGGTTCCCAAGACAGGTTGAGTGGCTACACCTTC. As protein: CASGSQDRLSGYTF. The chain links TRBV12-5 to TRBJ1-2, with D possibly matching TRBD1 (6 bases). V lost 4 bases to trimming and J lost 7 bases, with 16 bases between them. The CDR3 totals 14 residues. Germline V gives CDR1 LGHNT, CDR2 FRNRAP.

This sequence joins TRBV20-1 and TRBJ2-1; tentative D call: TRBD2 (7 bases). The CDR3 is made up of 12 amino acids. The ends were cut back, 0 bases at V and 14 bases at J, with 14 bases in the middle. Germline CDR1 is DFQATT and CDR2 is SNEGSKA (reference sequence). The CDR3 nucleotides read TGCAGTGCTAGAGATCGGGGGGCCCCCGAGTTCTTC. This encodes CSARDRGAPEFF.

This clonotype appeared many times. The gene calls are TRBV7-9 and TRBJ2-5; possibly TRBD1 for D (6 bases). This CDR3 is built from 14 residues. Looked up from germline, CDR1 is SEHNR and CDR2 is FQNEAQ (reference sequence). The V and J ends lost 5 bases and 3 bases respectively, with 13 bases between them. CDR3 protein: CASSGTSPKETQYF. The CDR3 DNA reads as TGTGCCAGCAGCGGGACAAGCCCCAAAGAGACCCAGTACTTC.

The genes are TRBV12-3 or TRBV12-4 and TRBJ2-5, with 10 bases aligning to TRBD2. The CDR3 sequence is 15 residues long. J was trimmed by 5 bases and V by 6 bases; bases with no gene match: 9. The CDR3 protein is CASRASGGASETQYF. DNA for the CDR3: TGTGCCAGCAGGGCCAGCGGGGGGGCCTCGGAGACCCAGTACTTC.

The chain combines TRBV28 with TRBJ1-1; a weak D match, TRBD1 (6 bases). Germline V gene lookup returns CDR1 MDHEN and CDR2 SYDVKM. The CDR3 is 15 residues long. The V end was cut by 7 bases, the J end by 1 base, with 16 bases between. The CDR3 bases are TGTGCCAGCACCCTCCAGGTAGGGGGGAACACTGAAGCTTTCTTT. This sequence encodes CASTLQVGGNTEAFF.

This clonotype was counted ten times or more. V is TRBV7-9 and J is TRBJ2-2; D unresolved. This CDR3 comprises 14 residues. The germline CDR1 and CDR2 sequences are SEHNR and FQNEAQ (reference sequence). V lost 3 bases and J lost 1, with 6 bases in between. The CDR3 DNA sequence: TGTGCCAGCAGCTTGGTGGTGAACACCGGGGAGCTGTTTTTT. Protein product: CASSLVVNTGELFF.

This CDR3 reads CASPHEGPAPRVDGYTF. The CDR3 DNA sequence: TGTGCCAGCCCCCACGAGGGACCCGCACCTCGCGTCGATGGCTACACCTTC. The chain links TRBV2 to TRBJ1-2; D perhaps matches TRBD1 (5 bases). Germline assignment: CDR1 SNHLY and CDR2 FYNNEI. Trimming stripped 8 bases from V and 6 bases from J, with 28 bases between. The CDR3 contains 17 residues.

The V and J genes are TRBV5-1 and TRBJ1-1; maybe TRBD1 (6 bases). This CDR3 has 18 amino acids. Germline values: CDR1 SGHRS, CDR2 YFSETQ. V was trimmed by 3 bases and J by 0 bases, leaving 21 bases between them. CDR3 sequence reads: CASSSTIRQDTVNTEAFF. CDR3 coding DNA: TGCGCCAGCAGCTCAACGATTCGACAGGATACTGTGAACACTGAAGCTTTCTTT.

This clonotype was detected many times. The chain joins TRBV27 to TRBJ2-3; D might be TRBD1 (8 bases). This CDR3 spans 15 amino acids. Germline values: CDR1 MNHEY, CDR2 SMNVEV (reference sequence). V was clipped by 5 bases and J by 3 bases, with 15 bases between them. Here the CDR3 reads CASSPRGRGTDTQYF. CDR3 nucleotides: TGTGCCAGCAGTCCCAGGGGGCGGGGGACAGATACGCAGTATTTT.

The chain joins TRBV10-3 to TRBJ2-7; 11 nucleotides line up with TRBD1. CDR1 and CDR2 (germline): ENHRY, SYGVKD. The CDR3 runs to 14 residues. Trimming removed 3 bases from V and 4 bases from J; junction bases left unmatched: 2. For the CDR3, the DNA is TGTGCCATCAGTGACGGGACAGGGGGGTACGAGCAGTACGTC. Its protein product is CAISDGTGGYEQYV.

This clonotype has at least ten counts. This rearrangement joins TRBV25-1 to TRBJ1-5; no clear D. Trimming took off 4 bases at V and 0 bases at J, with 4 bases between the two ends. The CDR3 contains 13 residues. In germline, CDR1 is MGHDK, CDR2 SYGVNS. Written as DNA, the CDR3 is TGTGCCAGCAGTGGGTATAGCAATCAGCCCCAGCATTTT. Protein product: CASSGYSNQPQHF.

This clonotype was observed a handful of times. V gene TRBV28 combines with J gene TRBJ2-2; 12 nucleotides match TRBD2. CDR1 MDHEN and CDR2 SYDVKM come from the germline V gene. This CDR3 comprises 17 residues. J gave up 4 bases and V 6 bases, and 9 bases lay outside the gene matches. The CDR3 sequence: CASRSSSGGAITGELFF. CDR3 coding DNA: TGTGCCAGCAGATCCTCTAGCGGGGGGGCCATCACCGGGGAGCTGTTTTTT. Supplemented by reference TRBV28 and TRBJ2-2, the full variable domain reads DVKVTQSSRYLVKRTGEKVFLECVQDMDHENMFWYRQDPGLGLRLIYFSYDVKMKEKGDIPEGYSVSREKKERFSLILESASTNQTSMYLCASRSSSGGAITGELFFGEGSRLTVL.

The chain recombines TRBV5-1 with TRBJ1-2; D is uncertain. The CDR3 spans 14 residues. The V end was cut by 4 bases, the J end by 6 bases, with 16 bases between. CDR1 is SGHRS and CDR2 is YFSETQ in the germline V gene. CDR3 protein: CASSPDLARNGYTF. Here the CDR3 DNA reads TGCGCCAGCAGCCCGGACCTAGCGAGAAATGGCTACACCTTC.

A remark on this clonotype: This may come from a read error, since a much larger clone is one base off. The genes are TRBV7-8 and TRBJ2-7, with D possibly matching TRBD2 (5 bases). The CDR3 consists of 14 residues. The germline V gene encodes CDR1 SGHVS and CDR2 FQNEAQ. CDR3 nucleotides: TGTGTCAGCAGCCCCGCGGGCAAACCCTACGAGCAGTACTTC. Translated, it gives CVSSPAGKPYEQYF.

The rearrangement uses TRBV10-3 and TRBJ2-1; D gene uncertain. V lost 3 bases and J 10 bases, leaving 13 bases between the germline ends. There are 13 residues in the CDR3. Germline V gene sequence: CDR1 ENHRY, CDR2 SYGVKD. In DNA, the CDR3 is TGTGCCATCAGTGATATTGGACCCCCCGAGCAGTTCTTC. Translation: CAISDIGPPEQFF.

This clonotype was seen repeatedly, ten times or more. J is TRBJ2-2 and V is TRBV7-8; possible D gene TRBD1, 7 bases. Germline CDR1 SGHVS, CDR2 FQNEAQ. The CDR3 is 16 amino acids. V was pared by 4 bases and J by 6 bases, with 18 bases between. CDR3 protein: CASSSSDRDSSGELFF. The CDR3 DNA reads TGTGCCAGCAGCTCGTCTGACAGGGACTCTTCCGGGGAGCTGTTTTTT. Complete variable domain (other parts from reference TRBV7-8 and TRBJ2-2): GAGVSQSPRYKVAKRGQDVALRCDPISGHVSLFWYQQALGQGPEFLTYFQNEAQLDKSGLPSDRFFAERPEGSVSTLKIQRTQQEDSAVYLCASSSSDRDSSGELFFGEGSRLTVL.

Ten or more counts support this clonotype. The chain is built from TRBV6-6 and TRBJ2-3; 9 bases align to TRBD2. The germline V gene has CDR1 MNHNY and CDR2 SVGAGI (reference sequence). The CDR3 runs to 16 residues. J gave up 6 bases and V 4 bases, and 11 bases lay outside the gene matches. For the CDR3, the DNA is TGTGCCAGCAGTTTAAAGACTAGCGGCATATTTGATACGCAGTATTTT. This gives the protein CASSLKTSGIFDTQYF.